This T cell receptor beta chain was recorded in a study of cytomegalovirus exposure and HLA in healthy donors. Concerning this clone: Its antigen is not identified.

Germline lookup yields CDR1 SGHNT and CDR2 YENEEA. The V and J ends lost 0 bases and 3 bases respectively, with 11 bases between them. The CDR3 covers 15 residues. Study conclusions and caveats: According to a later analysis, most TCR beta chains associated with CMV appeared HLA-restricted. In a later analysis, donors in an Asian-associated ancestry cluster reportedly had fewer N-insertions in productive TCRs than the cohort mean. Rarity characterized most TCR sequences, yet some public TCRs appeared in many donors.

PCR employed 60 Vbeta and 13 Jbeta primers. Some clones are missing from TCRdb's copy, which holds only in-frame ones; the method was immunoSEQ multiplex PCR. In total, the table holds under 200,000 clones. The clonotype was recovered from a young man in good health and CMV-seronegative. Sequencing was performed on PBMCs. The V gene is TRBV11-3, the J gene TRBJ2-5; D is undetermined. CDR3: CASSLDAAAEETQYF. The CDR3 coding sequence is TGTGCCAGCAGCTTAGATGCGGCGGCGGAAGAGACCCAGTACTTC.